This TCR beta chain is drawn from a study of blood T cell repertoires in COVID-19. About the research overall: There were acute and convalescent COVID-19 samples, and they came from the United States, Italy and Spain. The analysed material was cDNA or gDNA that came from T cells, B-cell-depleted T cells, or PBMCs.

Authors' methods: The assay estimated nucleated cells by amplifying reference gene primers. The repertoire was sequenced with immunoSEQ multiplex PCR; TCRdb's copy has only in-frame clones and lacks some. That table is the source of V, J and clone size, and D and trimming were worked out from the DNA. In the table there are approximately 82,000 clones, 75% to 90% of which are singletons. The V gene's germline CDR1 is SGHAT and CDR2 FQDESV (reference sequence). This CDR3 has 15 residues. V lost 5 bases and J lost 0, with 11 bases in between. Sequencing was carried out using peripheral blood. The receptor comes from a human donor in a cohort sampled during active COVID-19. The V call is TRBV11-1, the J call TRBJ1-3, with D maybe TRBD1 (5 bases). The CDR3 bases are TGTGCCAGCAGCCCCCGGGGGAACTCTGGAAACACCATATATTTT. It translates to CASSPRGNSGNTIYF.